What follows are 26 T cell receptor beta chains derived from one specimen sequenced in a study of T cells in Graves' hyperthyroidism and ophthalmopathy (dated by TCRdb to between 2019 and 2020). Preparation of the library involved multiplex PCR. TCRdb records Illumina HiSeq 2000 as the sequencer. Amplification of TCR beta CDR3 regions was carried out from RNA transcripts. The TCR CDR3 was subjected to a first round of RT-PCR using the HTBI primer set and the Qiagen OneStep RT-PCR kit. The raw public reads went through TCRdb reprocessing: fastp at Q25, MiXCR clone calling, in-frame beta chains kept. When rows share a CDR3 protein, they turn into one entry using the most common DNA and genes. This sample gives fewer than 750,000 distinct CDR3 sequences in total; about 14% of them show up just once. 9.5% to 15% of the sample rests with the top ten. Sequencing was performed on blood. The receptors originated from a woman aged 45-65 years with Graves' ophthalmopathy.

A few counts support this clonotype. CDR3 DNA: TGTGCCAGCAGTTGGGTCGCCCGGCGATATGGCTACACCTTC. This translates into CASSWVARRYGYTF. V usage is TRBV12-3 or TRBV12-4 and J usage is TRBJ1-2; no reliable D call. Trimming cost V 4 bases and J 5 bases, with 14 bases left between them. The CDR3 extends over 14 amino acids.

This clonotype was seen a handful of times. The genes are TRBV20-1 and TRBJ2-3; unclear D gene. The V gene's germline CDR1 is DFQATT and CDR2 SNEGSKA (reference sequence). V was trimmed by 0 bases and J by 2 bases, leaving 12 bases between them. The CDR3 extends over 15 amino acids. The CDR3 loop is CSARDPWTNTDTQYF. As DNA, the CDR3 is TGCAGTGCTAGAGATCCTTGGACGAACACAGATACGCAGTATTTT.

This clonotype has just a few counts. The V and J genes are TRBV5-4 and TRBJ2-3; TRBD1 aligns across 7 bases. V lost 4 bases, J lost 0 bases, and 11 bases stayed unmatched. This CDR3 is built from 17 residues. CDR1 is SGHNT, CDR2 YYREEE, per germline (reference sequence). CDR3 amino acids: CASSPGTATFSTDTQYF. DNA of the CDR3: TGTGCCAGCAGCCCCGGGACAGCGACTTTTAGCACAGATACGCAGTATTTT. The full variable domain, its missing parts supplied by reference TRBV5-4 and TRBJ2-3, is ETGVTQSPTHLIKTRGQQVTLRCSSQSGHNTVSWYQQALGQGPQFIFQYYREEENGRGNFPPRFSGLQFPNYSSELNVNALELDDSALYLCASSPGTATFSTDTQYFGPGTRLTVL.

V usage is TRBV7-6 and J usage is TRBJ2-1; tentative D call: TRBD2 (6 bases). V lost 4 bases, J lost 7 bases, and 11 bases lay in between. The CDR3 sequence is 13 residues long. Germline CDR1 reads SGHVS; CDR2 reads FNYEAQ. This CDR3 is CASSSTRLNEQFF. Here the CDR3 DNA reads TGTGCCAGCAGCTCGACTAGGTTGAATGAGCAGTTCTTC.

This clonotype was seen at least ten times. The chain carries TRBV7-2 and TRBJ2-3; D uncertain. The CDR3 spans 16 residues. The germline V gene has CDR1 SGHTA and CDR2 FQGNSA. V was pared by 5 bases and J by 1 base, with 16 bases between. CDR3 sequence (DNA): TGTGCCAGCAGCCCCGGTAATATTGGGGGCACAGATACGCAGTATTTT. Translation gives CASSPGNIGGTDTQYF.

The chain employs TRBV9 and TRBJ2-7; D remains unclear. Germline CDR1 and CDR2: SGDLS and YYNGEE. The ends were cut back, 0 bases at V and 2 bases at J, with 9 bases in the middle. CDR3 size: 14 residues. CDR3 region: CASSVGVTTYEQYF. The DNA of the CDR3 is TGTGCCAGCAGCGTAGGGGTTACCACCTACGAGCAGTACTTC.

Regarding this clonotype: Just one base apart from a much larger clone, this may be a read error. The chain uses TRBV11-2 and TRBJ2-3; D tentatively fits TRBD1 or TRBD2 (5 bases each). Germline V CDR1 and CDR2: SGHAT, FQNNGV. The CDR3 sequence is 17 residues long. The CDR3 DNA reads as TGTGTCAGCAGCTTAGGAGCCACCGGGACGGGCACAGATACGCAGTATTTT. It is translated as CVSSLGATGTGTDTQYF.

In this sample, this clonotype turned up many times. This chain links TRBV20-1 with TRBJ2-7, with D perhaps TRBD1 or TRBD2 (5 bases each). This CDR3 has 14 residues. Germline lookup yields CDR1 DFQATT and CDR2 SNEGSKA (reference sequence). Trimming removed 3 bases from V and 4 bases from J, with 16 bases in between. CDR3 sequence: CSASPRDRVYEQYF. As DNA, the CDR3 is TGCAGTGCTAGCCCCCGGGACCGCGTTTACGAGCAGTACTTC.

This clonotype was seen a handful of times. Being one base from a much bigger clone, this may be a read error. The missing conserved phenylalanine or tryptophan at the end of this CDR3 makes a read error likely. V and J are TRBV24-1 and TRBJ2-5; D possibly corresponds to TRBD1 (5 bases). V dropped 3 bases and J dropped 5 bases, with 12 bases sitting between them. CDR3 length equals 14 residues. The V gene's germline CDR1 is KGHDR and CDR2 SFDVKD. The CDR3, as DNA: TGTGCCACCAGTGATACGGGCAGGGTGGAGACCCAGTACCTC. Amino acid sequence: CATSDTGRVETQYL.

Ten or more counts support this clonotype. The genes are TRBV12-3 or TRBV12-4 and TRBJ2-1; D is undetermined. The V gene lost 1 base and the J gene lost 0 bases, with 13 bases spanning the gap. This CDR3 is 17 amino acids long. DNA of the CDR3: TGTGCCAGCAGTTTAGGTTTAGGCGGTAACTCCTACAATGAGCAGTTCTTC. It is translated as CASSLGLGGNSYNEQFF.

Points on this clonotype: An end of the junction differs from the germline gene, which may be a read error. The rearrangement links TRBV27 to TRBJ2-7; 8 bases agree with TRBD1. The V gene's germline CDR1 is MNHEY and CDR2 SMNVEV (reference sequence). This CDR3 has 12 amino acids. The DNA for the CDR3 is TGTGCCAGCTTCGGACAGGGCTACGAGCGGTACTTC. Translation: CASFGQGYERYF.

In this sample, this clonotype turned up many times. The V and J genes are TRBV7-6 and TRBJ1-3, with no clear D. V was cut by 3 bases and J by 2 bases, with 5 bases left in between. From germline, CDR1 is SGHVS and CDR2 FNYEAQ. This CDR3 has 13 residues. CDR3 amino acids: CASSLGTGNTIYF. CDR3 DNA: TGTGCCAGCAGCTTGGGAACTGGAAACACCATATATTTT.

This clonotype appeared many times. The rearrangement uses TRBV6-2 or TRBV6-3 and TRBJ1-1; D call uncertain. The CDR3 sequence is 17 residues long. CDR1 and CDR2 (germline): MNHEY, SVGEGT. V lost 1 base and J lost 0, with 15 bases in between. Here the CDR3 DNA reads TGTGCCAGCAGTTACTATCACCACGGAGGTGTGAACACTGAAGCTTTCTTT. Protein product: CASSYYHHGGVNTEAFF.

The chain is built from TRBV5-5 and TRBJ1-4; no firm D call. Germline V gene data show CDR1 as SGHKS and CDR2 as YYEKEE (reference sequence). The CDR3 is made up of 16 amino acids. V dropped 2 bases and J dropped 7 bases, with 18 bases sitting between them. As DNA, the CDR3 is TGTGCCAGCAGCTTCAGGTATCTGGGCTTCGGTGAAAAACTGTTTTTT. It is translated as CASSFRYLGFGEKLFF.

On this clonotype: With a much larger clone just one base away, this may be a read error. The chain uses TRBV27 and TRBJ2-7; 10 bases are a match to TRBD1. The CDR3 loop spans 19 amino acids. Trimming at V came to 0 bases and at J to 2 bases, leaving 13 bases not matched to a gene. Germline V gives CDR1 MNHEY, CDR2 SMNVEV (reference sequence). The DNA for the CDR3 is TGTGCCAGCAGTTTATCTTTTATGGGAGGGACAGGGGCCCCCTACGAGCAGTACTTC. Translated, it gives CASSLSFMGGTGAPYEQYF.

Many counts were recorded for this clonotype. The chain employs TRBV5-6 and TRBJ2-5; TRBD1 might be the D (5 bases). The CDR3 covers 15 residues. CDR1 and CDR2 (germline): SGHDT, YYEEEE. V shed 2 bases and J shed 4 bases, with 15 bases lying between them. CDR3 bases: TGTGCCAGCAGCTTTAGGGGATGGATGGGAGAGACCCAGTACTTC. Translated: CASSFRGWMGETQYF.

This clonotype showed up many times. This chain links TRBV28 with TRBJ1-5; D not certain. V was cut by 7 bases and J by 0 bases, with 4 bases left in between. Germline V gene data show CDR1 as MDHEN and CDR2 as SYDVKM. This CDR3 spans 12 amino acids. CDR3 in amino acids: CASTGSNQPQHF. The CDR3, as DNA: TGTGCCAGCACGGGTAGCAATCAGCCCCAGCATTTT.

This clonotype was counted at least ten times. The V and J genes are TRBV6-1 and TRBJ1-5; no reliable D call. Germline CDR1 MNHNS, CDR2 SASEGT. CDR3 size: 15 residues. The V gene lost 2 bases and the J gene lost 2 bases, with 10 bases spanning the gap. The CDR3 is CASSEMDVGNQPQHF. The CDR3 DNA reads TGTGCCAGCAGTGAAATGGACGTTGGCAATCAGCCCCAGCATTTT.

The DNA for the CDR3 is TGTGCCAGCAGCCCCTTGGGCGGGGGGCGCGTCTACGAGCAGTACTTC. It is translated as CASSPLGGGRVYEQYF. The chain is built from TRBV28 and TRBJ2-7; 8 positions agree with TRBD2. The CDR3 sequence is 16 residues long. Germline lookup yields CDR1 MDHEN and CDR2 SYDVKM. V gave up 6 bases and J gave up 3 bases; unmatched junction bases: 13.

This clonotype occurred many times. The chain has TRBV14 and TRBJ2-7; tentatively, D is TRBD1 (6 bases). Germline CDR1 SGHDN, CDR2 FVKESK. V shed 2 bases and J shed 4 bases, with 6 bases lying between them. This CDR3 is built from 12 residues. CDR3 sequence (DNA): TGTGCCAGCAGCCAAACAGGGTACGAGCAGTACTTC. It yields the protein CASSQTGYEQYF.

This clonotype has ten or more counts. The chain uses TRBV7-2 and TRBJ1-1, with 8 bases identical to TRBD1. Germline lookup yields CDR1 SGHTA and CDR2 FQGNSA. J lost 6 bases, V lost 5 bases, and 11 bases had no gene match. This CDR3 comprises 15 residues. The CDR3 region has the DNA TGTGCCAGCAGCCCCCCTGGACAGGGAGGGGCTGAAGCTTTCTTT. It specifies CASSPPGQGGAEAFF.

This clonotype was seen ten or more times. The rearrangement uses TRBV28 and TRBJ1-1; weak D call: TRBD1 (6 bases). Germline lookup yields CDR1 MDHEN and CDR2 SYDVKM. CDR3 length: 15 residues. The V end lost 5 bases, the J end lost 3 bases, and 16 bases lay between the germline ends. CDR3 nucleotides: TGTGCCAGCAGTCCGGCGGGGGGCGGGCACACTGAAGCTTTCTTT. This encodes CASSPAGGGHTEAFF. Supplemented by reference TRBV28 and TRBJ1-1, the full variable domain reads DVKVTQSSRYLVKRTGEKVFLECVQDMDHENMFWYRQDPGLGLRLIYFSYDVKMKEKGDIPEGYSVSREKKERFSLILESASTNQTSMYLCASSPAGGGHTEAFFGQGTRLTVV.

The chain combines TRBV9 with TRBJ2-5; TRBD1 matches 10 bases. This CDR3 spans 15 amino acids. From germline, CDR1 is SGDLS and CDR2 YYNGEE. Trimming removed 0 bases from V and 2 bases from J; junction bases left unmatched: 1. CDR3 coding DNA: TGTGCCAGCAGCGTAGCGGGACAGGGGCAAGAGACCCAGTACTTC. Protein product: CASSVAGQGQETQYF.

The gene calls are TRBV28 and TRBJ2-1, with TRBD2 matching over 7 bases. Per the germline V gene, CDR1 is MDHEN and CDR2 is SYDVKM. The CDR3 extends over 11 amino acids. The J segment lost 14 bases and the V segment lost 4 bases, leaving 5 bases of the junction unmatched. The CDR3 here is CASSSSGPEFF. For the CDR3, the DNA is TGTGCCAGCAGTTCTAGCGGCCCCGAGTTCTTC.

This clonotype was seen many times. V usage is TRBV6-2 or TRBV6-3 and J usage is TRBJ2-2; no firm D call. V lost 5 bases and J 7 bases, leaving 8 bases between the germline ends. Germline CDR1 reads MNHEY; CDR2 reads SVGEGT. This CDR3 spans 12 amino acids. CDR3 sequence (DNA): TGTGCCAGCAGTCTTCGGGTCGGGGAGCTGTTTTTT. Protein: CASSLRVGELFF.

About this clonotype: Mismatch with germline at one junction end may stem from a read error. This sequence joins TRBV5-1 and TRBJ1-1; 7 positions agree with TRBD1. Germline V lookup: CDR1 SGHRS, CDR2 YFSETQ. The CDR3 spans 15 residues. The CDR3 region has the DNA TGCGCCAGCAGCCCGTACAGGGGAACGAACATTGAAGCTTTCTTT. Residues: CASSPYRGTNIEAFF. The full variable domain, its missing parts supplied by reference TRBV5-1 and TRBJ1-1, is KAGVTQTPRYLIKTRGQQVTLSCSPISGHRSVSWYQQTPGQGLQFLFEYFSETQRNKGNFPGRFSGRQFSNSRSEMNVSTLELGDSALYLCASSPYRGTNIEAFFGQGTRLTVV.